This T cell receptor beta chain was sequenced in a study of T cell responses to AZD1222 COVID-19 vaccine. The study, taken as a whole, reports: Only after the peak T cell response were repertoires sampled.

As for this clone: Its antigen is undetermined.

Libraries were prepared by immunoSEQ multiplex PCR; TCRdb keeps only in-frame clonotypes and omits some of them. The top ten hold about 0.64% of the sample, which has 150,000 to 200,000 clones, 94% seen once. The CDR3 is 15 residues long. Germline values: CDR1 MDHEN, CDR2 SYDVKM. The V end lost 1 base, the J end lost 4 bases, and 13 bases lay between the germline ends. The sequencing used peripheral blood, collected on day 0 of AZD1222 vaccination. This chain connects TRBV28 to TRBJ1-2; D unclear. The receptor's source is an adult in good health. CDR3 amino acids: CASSLLVMGGYGYTF. The CDR3 bases are TGTGCCAGCAGTTTATTGGTGATGGGTGGCTATGGCTACACCTTC.